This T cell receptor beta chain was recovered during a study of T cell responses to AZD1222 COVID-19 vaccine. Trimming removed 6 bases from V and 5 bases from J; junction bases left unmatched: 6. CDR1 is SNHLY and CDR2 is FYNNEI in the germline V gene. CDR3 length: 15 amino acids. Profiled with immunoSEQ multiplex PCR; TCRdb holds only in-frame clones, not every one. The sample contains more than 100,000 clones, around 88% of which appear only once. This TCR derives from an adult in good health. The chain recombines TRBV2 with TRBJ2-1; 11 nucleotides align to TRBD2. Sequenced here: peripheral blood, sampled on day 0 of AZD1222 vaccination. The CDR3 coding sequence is TGTGCCAGCAGCTTTCTAGCGGGAGGCAACAATGAGCAGTTCTTC. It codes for CASSFLAGGNNEQFF.